Reported below is one T cell receptor (beta chain). The sample belongs to a study of blood T cell repertoires in COVID-19. In the study overall: Material from acute and convalescent COVID-19 was sourced from the United States, Italy and Spain.

CDR1 is GTSNPN and CDR2 is SVGIG in the germline V gene (reference sequence). The CDR3 is 15 amino acids. J was trimmed by 4 bases and V by 4 bases; bases with no gene match: 6. Authors' methods: Nucleated cell counts were estimated from reference gene primer amplification. Libraries were prepared by immunoSEQ multiplex PCR; TCRdb keeps only in-frame clonotypes and omits some of them. The DNA was the basis for D and trimming; V, J and clone size are from that table. The repertoire includes 400,000 to 500,000 clones, 86% of them detected once, and over 1.1% sits in the top ten. The sequence was collected from a woman aged 25 to 39 with active or convalescent COVID-19. Specimen: peripheral blood. J is TRBJ2-7 and V is TRBV30; 14 bases are shared with TRBD2. CDR3 sequence (DNA): TGTGCCTGGACTGGGACTAGCGGGAGATTATACGAGCAGTACTTC. Translated, it gives CAWTGTSGRLYEQYF.